This T cell receptor beta chain was documented in a study of shared clonotypes between healthy human individuals. Study as a whole: Aged 18 to 49, the donors were a couple of women and a few men.

Profiling relied on immunoSEQ multiplex PCR, and the TCRdb table lists in-frame clones only, not all of them. Here the sample spans approximately 530,000 clones, 90% to 97% being singletons. The V gene end was trimmed by 2 bases and the J gene end by 5 bases; junction bases not matched to a gene: 6. Germline CDR1 and CDR2: SGHDT and YYEEEE. The CDR3 extends over 15 amino acids. The chain employs TRBV5-6 and TRBJ2-1, with TRBD2 matching over 8 bases. The TCR originated in a woman aged 25-40 years in good health. Sequencing was performed on naive CD4+ T cells sorted from blood. The subset denotes: CD45RA+ positively selected. CDR3: CASSFGLAGNNEQFF. CDR3 nucleotides: TGTGCCAGCAGCTTTGGATTAGCGGGAAACAATGAGCAGTTCTTC.